The 13 T cell receptor beta chains in this list originate from one sample, sequenced in a study of human T cells and chemical hapten exposure. Indicated time point: patch test 3, about 24 weeks after DPC sensitization. Treatment described: therapeutic diphenylcyclopropenone sensitization with weekly scalp DPC. MiXCR, applied by TCRdb to the RACE reads, yields one record per CDR3 protein. Of 80,000 to 100,000 distinct CDR3 sequences listed, under 13% are singletons. The sequencing used whole blood, collected in connection with sensitization to the hapten diphenylcyclopropenone (DPC). These receptor sequences come from a woman aged 30 to 39 with alopecia areata. Some clones in this sample may be carry-over from other donors' samples.

This clonotype was seen repeatedly, ten times or more. The chain is built from TRBV29-1 and TRBJ2-7; weak D call: TRBD1 (5 bases). Trimming stripped 5 bases from V and 0 bases from J, with 20 bases between. Germline lookup yields CDR1 SQVTM and CDR2 ANQGSEA. This CDR3 has 16 residues. The CDR3 reads CSVPPPGQPSSYEQYF. The DNA for the CDR3 is TGCAGCGTTCCCCCGCCAGGACAACCGAGCTCCTACGAGCAGTACTTC.

The rearrangement uses TRBV6-6 and TRBJ2-5; the match to TRBD2 covers 13 bases. Germline lookup yields CDR1 MNHNY and CDR2 SVGAGI (reference sequence). The CDR3 totals 15 residues. Losses at the gene ends were 6 bases for V and 2 bases for J; bases not matched to a gene: 3. The CDR3 coding sequence is TGTGCCAGCAGCATGACTAGCGGGGGGCAAGAGACCCAGTACTTC. Its translation: CASSMTSGGQETQYF.

This chain joins TRBV5-5 and TRBJ2-1; tentative D call: TRBD1 (5 bases). Germline lookup yields CDR1 SGHKS and CDR2 YYEKEE (reference sequence). This CDR3 is built from 13 residues. V shed 6 bases and J shed 6 bases, with 13 bases lying between them. DNA for the CDR3: TGTGCCAGCACCTCGACAGTCTCCAATGAGCAGTTCTTC. It is translated as CASTSTVSNEQFF.

This clonotype has just a few counts. The rearrangement joins TRBV11-2 to TRBJ2-1; tentatively, D is TRBD1 (6 bases). Trimming shortened V by 5 bases and J by 7 bases, and 12 bases separated the two germline ends. CDR1 SGHAT and CDR2 FQNNGV come from the germline V gene. This CDR3 contains 13 residues. CDR3 sequence: CASSNARGNEQFF. The CDR3 DNA is TGTGCCAGCAGCAACGCCAGGGGTAATGAGCAGTTCTTC.

The rearrangement links TRBV2 to TRBJ2-3; 8 bases line up with TRBD1. CDR3 size: 15 residues. Losses at the gene ends were 3 bases for V and 5 bases for J; bases not matched to a gene: 7. Looked up from germline, CDR1 is SNHLY and CDR2 is FYNNEI. CDR3 sequence (DNA): TGTGCCAGCAGTGACAGGGGGCTTTCTCTAGATACGCAGTATTTT. Amino acids: CASSDRGLSLDTQYF.

V usage is TRBV4-3 and J usage is TRBJ2-1; TRBD2 matches at 8 bases. Looked up from germline, CDR1 is LGHNA and CDR2 is YSLEER. The CDR3 consists of 16 residues. V gave up 1 base and J gave up 7 bases; unmatched junction bases: 9. CDR3 coding DNA: TGCGCCAGCAGCCAAGTGGCAGCGGGAGTGGGGAATGAGCAGTTCTTC. Translation: CASSQVAAGVGNEQFF.

This clonotype was counted many times. CDR3 bases: TGTGCCAGCAGTGAAGGGCAGGGCGGCTATGGCTACACCTTC. Its translation: CASSEGQGGYGYTF. V is TRBV2 and J is TRBJ1-2; perhaps TRBD1 as D (5 bases). The V end lost 1 base, the J end lost 4 bases, and 10 bases lay between the germline ends. The CDR3 has 14 residues. The germline gives CDR1 SNHLY, CDR2 FYNNEI.

V gene TRBV10-3 combines with J gene TRBJ2-1, with TRBD2 matching 7 bases. From germline, CDR1 is ENHRY and CDR2 SYGVKD. V lost 7 bases and J lost 4; bases outside the gene matches: 4. The CDR3 spans 13 residues. The CDR3 nucleotides read TGTGCCATCACTAGCGGAACATACAATGAGCAGTTCTTC. The encoded protein is CAITSGTYNEQFF.

This clonotype was counted ten times or more. The chain combines TRBV2 with TRBJ2-5; D gene unclear. The length of the CDR3 is 14 residues. The V gene lost 2 bases and the J gene lost 2 bases, with 9 bases spanning the gap. CDR1 and CDR2 from the germline V gene are SNHLY and FYNNEI. CDR3 in amino acids: CASSEISKQETQYF. The CDR3 DNA reads TGTGCCAGCAGTGAAATTTCTAAACAAGAGACCCAGTACTTC.

The DNA for the CDR3 is TGTGCCACCGGGGCCCGGGACAGGAGCTCTGGGGCCAACGTCCTGACTTTC. As protein: CATGARDRSSGANVLTF. J is TRBJ2-6 and V is TRBV27; TRBD1 matches 8 bases. Germline V lookup: CDR1 MNHEY, CDR2 SMNVEV (reference sequence). This CDR3 region has 17 residues. V dropped 10 bases and J dropped 0; count of bases not matched to a gene: 11.

This clonotype has ten or more counts. The chain employs TRBV29-1 and TRBJ2-3; D is undetermined. Trimming left V 2 bases short and J 4 bases short, with 7 bases between. The length of the CDR3 is 12 residues. Germline lookup yields CDR1 SQVTM and CDR2 ANQGSEA. In DNA form, the CDR3 reads TGCAGCGTTGAATTTGGGGCAGATACGCAGTATTTT. Residues: CSVEFGADTQYF.

This clonotype was seen many times. The chain uses TRBV6-2 or TRBV6-3 and TRBJ2-3, with 10 bases lining up with TRBD1. The V and J ends lost 5 bases and 2 bases, in that order; junction bases with no gene match: 4. The CDR3 consists of 15 residues. From germline, CDR1 is MNHEY and CDR2 SVGEGT. In nucleotides, the CDR3 is TGTGCCAGCAGTACTGGGACAGGGGTCACAGATACGCAGTATTTT. Translating gives CASSTGTGVTDTQYF.

Comment on this clonotype: Possible read error: a much larger clone is one base away. The chain couples TRBV10-3 to TRBJ2-7, with 10 bases lining up with TRBD2. The CDR3 is 14 residues long. V dropped 4 bases and J dropped 3; count of bases not matched to a gene: 3. Germline V gene data show CDR1 as ENHRY and CDR2 as SYGVKD. The CDR3 sequence: CAISGTSGNYEQYF. For the CDR3, the DNA is TGTGCCATCAGTGGGACTAGCGGAAACTACGAGCAGTACTTC.